Listed here are 16 T cell receptor beta chains from one sample, sequenced in a study of response to subunit inactivated influenza vaccine. One entry per CDR3 protein results from TCRdb running MiXCR on the RT-PCR reads. This sample has more than 550,000 distinct CDR3 sequences; about an eighth occur once, and the top ten carry about 9.4%. Source: PBMCs from blood, taken on the day of vaccination. These receptors all come from a man aged 50-60 years who received an inactivated influenza vaccine.

This clonotype was counted many times. This chain joins TRBV7-2 and TRBJ1-5; D is possibly TRBD1 (5 bases). Between the trimmed V and J ends, which lost 5 bases and 3 bases, there was a span of 17 bases. Looked up from germline, CDR1 is SGHTA and CDR2 is FQGNSA. CDR3 length: 16 amino acids. CDR3 residues: CASSRGRGGFNQPQHF. The CDR3, as DNA: TGTGCCAGCAGCCGCGGTCGTGGGGGATTCAATCAGCCCCAGCATTTT.

The sample holds a few counts of this clonotype. This chain links TRBV29-1 with TRBJ2-5; 10 bases match TRBD2. The CDR3 loop spans 14 amino acids. CDR1 SQVTM and CDR2 ANQGSEA come from the germline V gene. The trim removed 6 bases at V and 7 bases at J, leaving 11 bases unmatched. The CDR3 nucleotides are TGCAGCGTCTCCTCGGGACTAGCGTTTGGGACCCAGTACTTC. It yields the protein CSVSSGLAFGTQYF.

There are many counts of this clonotype. The chain combines TRBV7-2 with TRBJ2-1; no definite D call. The CDR3 has 14 residues. CDR1 and CDR2 from the germline V gene are SGHTA and FQGNSA. V was shortened by 0 bases and J by 2 bases, with 5 bases between the two germline ends. CDR3 nucleotide sequence: TGTGCCAGCAGCTTAGCGGGTACCTACAATGAGCAGTTCTTC. It codes for CASSLAGTYNEQFF.

This clonotype was found many times. The chain joins TRBV28 to TRBJ2-7; D unclear. The CDR3 runs 13 residues. V was pared by 3 bases and J by 1 base, with 7 bases between. The germline gives CDR1 MDHEN, CDR2 SYDVKM. DNA for the CDR3: TGTGCCAGCAGTTTTGCACAGTCCTACGAGCAGTACTTC. Translating gives CASSFAQSYEQYF.

This clonotype was detected ten times or more. The rearrangement links TRBV29-1 to TRBJ2-3; D unresolved. The germline gives CDR1 SQVTM, CDR2 ANQGSEA. CDR3 size: 13 residues. V dropped 4 bases and J dropped 2 bases, with 10 bases sitting between them. CDR3 DNA: TGCAGCGTTGCAGGAAGGAACACAGATACGCAGTATTTT. It yields the protein CSVAGRNTDTQYF.

CDR3 sequence (DNA): TGTGCCACCAGCAGTGGACATATCTACGAGCAGTACTTC. Translated: CATSSGHIYEQYF. V is TRBV15 and J is TRBJ2-7; D may be TRBD1 (5 bases). The CDR3 runs 13 residues. Per germline, CDR1 LNHNV and CDR2 YYDKDF (reference sequence). V was trimmed by 3 bases and J by 3 bases, leaving 9 bases between them.

The chain employs TRBV5-1 and TRBJ2-3; a weak D match, TRBD2 (6 bases). CDR1 SGHRS and CDR2 YFSETQ come from the germline V gene. CDR3 length equals 15 residues. V shed 6 bases and J shed 3 bases, with 17 bases lying between them. The CDR3: CASTSGLPRTDTQYF. The CDR3, as DNA: TGCGCCAGCACCTCGGGACTCCCTCGGACAGATACGCAGTATTTT.

This clonotype was counted a few times. The chain links TRBV2 to TRBJ2-6; D unclear. There are 15 residues in the CDR3. V lost 4 bases and J lost 0, with 7 bases in between. Germline V gene sequence: CDR1 SNHLY, CDR2 FYNNEI. The DNA for the CDR3 is TGTGCCAGCAGTGCCTTAGGCTCTGGGGCCAACGTCCTGACTTTC. It translates to CASSALGSGANVLTF.

This clonotype showed up just a few times. V usage is TRBV4-3 and J usage is TRBJ1-4, with unresolved D. The CDR3 spans 16 residues. Germline values: CDR1 LGHNA, CDR2 YSLEER. Trimming pared 1 base from V and 3 bases from J, leaving 12 bases between. Here the CDR3 DNA reads TGCGCCAGCAGCCAAGGAGAGGGATCCTCTAATGAAAAACTGTTTTTT. It translates to CASSQGEGSSNEKLFF.

The genes are TRBV29-1 and TRBJ1-1; D perhaps matches TRBD1 (6 bases). The CDR3 consists of 15 residues. Deletions cut 2 bases from V and 7 bases from J, with 20 bases between. Looked up from germline, CDR1 is SQVTM and CDR2 is ANQGSEA. The CDR3 sequence is CSVEHRQAKTFEAFF. The CDR3 coding sequence is TGCAGCGTTGAACATCGACAGGCAAAAACGTTTGAAGCTTTCTTT.

This clonotype was observed a handful of times. V gene TRBV4-3 combines with J gene TRBJ2-7, with 11 bases lining up with TRBD1. V trimming: 4 bases; J trimming: 5 bases; junction bases outside the gene matches: 7. Germline CDR1 and CDR2: LGHNA and YSLEER. The CDR3 spans 15 residues. CDR3 in amino acids: CASSPGQGAVNEQYF. The CDR3 coding sequence is TGCGCCAGCAGCCCTGGACAGGGGGCGGTGAACGAGCAGTACTTC.

The rearrangement joins TRBV5-1 to TRBJ2-3; D ambiguous. The germline V gene encodes CDR1 SGHRS and CDR2 YFSETQ. V shed 4 bases and J shed 0 bases, with 12 bases lying between them. The CDR3 contains 15 residues. The DNA of the CDR3 is TGCGCCAGCAGCGAGGACGGTCCTAGCACAGATACGCAGTATTTT. It specifies CASSEDGPSTDTQYF.

The sample holds a few counts of this clonotype. The chain joins TRBV9 to TRBJ2-1; D may be TRBD1 (6 bases). Germline CDR1 is SGDLS and CDR2 is YYNGEE. CDR3 length: 17 amino acids. Deletions cut 0 bases from V and 0 bases from J, with 13 bases between. The CDR3 DNA sequence: TGTGCCAGCAGCGTAGACAGGGAAGTGAGCTCCTACAATGAGCAGTTCTTC. Protein product: CASSVDREVSSYNEQFF.

There are a few counts of this clonotype. The chain is built from TRBV3-1 and TRBJ2-5; unclear D gene. The CDR3 loop spans 17 amino acids. The germline V gene encodes CDR1 LGHDT and CDR2 YNNKEL (reference sequence). V shed 1 base and J shed 0 bases, with 15 bases lying between them. The CDR3 spells CASSQVRISQYQETQYF. DNA of the CDR3: TGTGCCAGCAGCCAAGTACGGATTTCACAGTACCAAGAGACCCAGTACTTC.

The chain couples TRBV2 to TRBJ1-1; D not resolved. CDR3 size: 15 residues. V was cut by 4 bases and J by 0 bases, with 12 bases left in between. Germline V gene sequence: CDR1 SNHLY, CDR2 FYNNEI. CDR3 loop: CASSAATHMNTEAFF. The CDR3, as DNA: TGTGCCAGCAGTGCGGCTACTCATATGAACACTGAAGCTTTCTTT.

This clonotype has more than one count but fewer than ten. The chain is built from TRBV9 and TRBJ2-3; D could derive from TRBD1 or TRBD2 (6 bases each). The V end was cut by 0 bases, the J end by 2 bases, with 10 bases between. The CDR3 has 15 amino acids. The germline CDR1 and CDR2 sequences are SGDLS and YYNGEE. The CDR3 sequence is CASSVATGATDTQYF. DNA for the CDR3: TGTGCCAGCAGCGTAGCGACGGGGGCCACAGATACGCAGTATTTT.